The 8 T cell receptor beta chains reported below all come from one sample, sequenced in a study of cytomegalovirus exposure and HLA in healthy donors. The PCR contained 60 Vbeta and 13 Jbeta primers. Assay used: immunoSEQ multiplex PCR; TCRdb lists only in-frame clones, some missing. Among approximately 83,000 clones listed, approximately 80% were seen once. Sequenced input: PBMCs. The receptors derive from a man younger than 35 in good health and CMV-seronegative.

V and J are TRBV20-1 and TRBJ2-1; D remains ambiguous. The CDR3 totals 11 residues. The V and J ends lost 7 bases and 9 bases respectively, with 13 bases between them. Looked up from germline, CDR1 is DFQATT and CDR2 is SNEGSKA (reference sequence). In DNA form, the CDR3 reads TGCAGTGTGGCCACCCCCAGTGAGCAGTTCTTC. Its protein product is CSVATPSEQFF.

V is TRBV6-1 and J is TRBJ1-5; 10 bases map to TRBD1. The junction had 2 bases not matched to a gene; V was cut back by 5 bases and J by 4 bases. CDR3 length: 14 residues. Per the germline V gene, CDR1 is MNHNS and CDR2 is SASEGT. CDR3 residues: CASSRDRGNQPQHF. DNA for the CDR3: TGTGCCAGCAGTCGGGACAGGGGAAATCAGCCCCAGCATTTT.

The rearrangement links TRBV13 to TRBJ1-1; unclear D gene. The germline V gene has CDR1 PRHDT and CDR2 FYEKMQ (reference sequence). V dropped 0 bases and J dropped 1 base, with 6 bases sitting between them. This CDR3 has 14 amino acids. The chain's CDR3 is CASSLGPGNTEAFF. The CDR3 bases are TGTGCCAGCAGCTTAGGACCAGGGAACACTGAAGCTTTCTTT.

This chain uses TRBV7-2 with TRBJ2-1; 10 bases line up with TRBD2. CDR1 and CDR2 (germline): SGHTA, FQGNSA. The CDR3 sequence is 16 residues long. V gave up 4 bases and J gave up 6 bases; unmatched junction bases: 9. The CDR3 nucleotides read TGTGCCAGCAGCTCCTATCTAGCGGGGGATTTCAATGAGCAGTTCTTC. As protein: CASSSYLAGDFNEQFF.

The chain carries TRBV5-4 and TRBJ2-7; possibly TRBD2 for D (6 bases). V lost 2 bases and J lost 0, with 12 bases in between. This CDR3 region has 15 residues. Germline assignment: CDR1 SGHNT and CDR2 YYREEE (reference sequence). This CDR3 is CASSFFGGNSYEQYF. DNA for the CDR3: TGTGCCAGCAGCTTCTTCGGGGGTAACTCCTACGAGCAGTACTTC. Full variable domain (missing parts from reference TRBV5-4 and TRBJ2-7): ETGVTQSPTHLIKTRGQQVTLRCSSQSGHNTVSWYQQALGQGPQFIFQYYREEENGRGNFPPRFSGLQFPNYSSELNVNALELDDSALYLCASSFFGGNSYEQYFGPGTRLTVT.

On this clone itself: The sample contains more than one DNA sequence encoding this CDR3. This chain uses TRBV18 with TRBJ1-2, with 7 bases lining up with TRBD1. Germline trimming cut 3 bases from V and 2 bases from J; bases unmatched to any gene: 3. CDR1 is KGHSH and CDR2 is LQKENI in the germline V gene. The CDR3 covers 14 residues. CDR3 DNA: TGTGCCAGCTCACCTGCGACAGGGAACTATGGCTACACCTTC. It encodes CASSPATGNYGYTF.

The sample holds a few counts of this clone. This chain links TRBV4-1 with TRBJ2-7; a possible D gene is TRBD2 (6 bases). The CDR3 has 16 residues. Germline V gene sequence: CDR1 MGHRA, CDR2 YSYEKL. The V end lost 0 bases, the J end lost 2 bases, and 14 bases lay between the germline ends. Written as DNA, the CDR3 is TGCGCCAGCAGCCAAGATCCGGGGACTGCAACCTACGAGCAGTACTTC. It yields the protein CASSQDPGTATYEQYF.

The J gene is TRBJ1-5, the V gene TRBV2, with D perhaps matching TRBD1 (6 bases). Germline V lookup: CDR1 SNHLY, CDR2 FYNNEI. V was pared by 6 bases and J by 0 bases, with 12 bases between. This CDR3 comprises 15 residues. The CDR3 DNA sequence: TGTGCCAGCAGGATGGACAGTAATAGCAATCAGCCCCAGCATTTT. Protein product: CASRMDSNSNQPQHF. Combining the CDR3 with reference TRBV2 and TRBJ1-5 gives the whole variable domain EPEVTQTPSHQVTQMGQEVILRCVPISNHLYFYWYRQILGQKVEFLVSFYNNEISEKSEIFDDQFSVERPDGSNFTLKIRSTKLEDSAMYFCASRMDSNSNQPQHFGDGTRLSIL.